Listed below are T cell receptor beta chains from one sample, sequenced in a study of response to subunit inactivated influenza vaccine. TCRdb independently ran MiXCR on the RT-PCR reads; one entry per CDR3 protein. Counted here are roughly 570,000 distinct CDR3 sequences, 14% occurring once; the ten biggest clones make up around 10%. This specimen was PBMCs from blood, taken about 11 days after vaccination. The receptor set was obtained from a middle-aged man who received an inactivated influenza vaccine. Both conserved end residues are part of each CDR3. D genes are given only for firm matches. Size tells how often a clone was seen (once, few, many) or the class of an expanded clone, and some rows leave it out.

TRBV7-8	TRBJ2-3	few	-	CVSGPSTDTQYF	TGTGTTAGCGGACCTAGCACAGATACGCAGTATTTT
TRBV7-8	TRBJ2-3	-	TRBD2	CASRDSGGTDTQYF	TGTGCCAGCAGGGATAGCGGGGGAACGGATACGCAGTATTTT
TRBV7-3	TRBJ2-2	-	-	CASSRGPPPTGELFF	TGTGCCAGCAGCCGGGGACCGCCCCCCACCGGGGAGCTGTTTTTT
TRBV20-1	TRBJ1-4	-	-	CSAGSSGVSNEKLFF	TGCAGTGCTGGAAGTTCGGGAGTTTCTAATGAAAAACTGTTTTTT
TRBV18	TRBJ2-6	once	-	CASSPDVGVVLTF	TGTGCCAGCTCACCAGACGTGGGCGTCGTCCTGACTTTC
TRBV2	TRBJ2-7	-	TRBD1	CASSAQGANYEQYF	TGTGCCAGCAGCGCTCAGGGGGCGAACTACGAGCAGTACTTC
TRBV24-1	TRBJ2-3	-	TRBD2	CATSDVPGGLAGARDTQYF	TGTGCCACCAGTGATGTCCCTGGCGGGCTAGCGGGGGCCCGGGATACGCAGTATTTT
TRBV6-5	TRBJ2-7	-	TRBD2	CASSYSPVTSGRAGEQYF	TGTGCCAGCAGTTACTCCCCCGTGACTAGCGGGAGGGCCGGCGAGCAGTACTTC
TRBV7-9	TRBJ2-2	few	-	CASSFQSGAGELFF	TGTGCCAGCAGCTTCCAATCAGGGGCCGGGGAGCTGTTTTTT
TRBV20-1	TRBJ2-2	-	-	CSAIREPGTGELFF	TGCAGTGCTATACGTGAGCCCGGCACCGGGGAGCTGTTTTTT
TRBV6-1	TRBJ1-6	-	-	CASSDSNSASPLHF	TGTGCCAGCAGTGATTCAAATTCGGCCTCACCCCTCCACTTT
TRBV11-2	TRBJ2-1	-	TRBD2	CASSFTSGAYNEQFF	TGTGCCAGCAGCTTCACTAGCGGGGCCTACAATGAGCAGTTCTTC
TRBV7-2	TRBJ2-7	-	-	CASTKDSSYEQYF	TGTGCCAGCACTAAGGACAGCTCCTACGAGCAGTACTTC
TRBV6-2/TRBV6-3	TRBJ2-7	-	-	CATGISYEQYF	TGTGCCACGGGTATTTCCTACGAGCAGTACTTC
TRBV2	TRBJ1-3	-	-	CASSAGTTGNTIYF	TGTGCCAGCAGCGCCGGGACAACTGGAAACACCATATATTTT
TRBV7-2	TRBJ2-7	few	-	CASSFRQYEQYF	TGTGCCAGCAGCTTTAGACAGTACGAGCAGTACTTC
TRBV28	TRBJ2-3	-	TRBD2	CASSTSGLAGGLGTDTQYF	TGTGCCAGCAGCACTTCGGGACTAGCGGGAGGGCTTGGCACAGATACGCAGTATTTT
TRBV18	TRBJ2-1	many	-	CASSLRAEQFF	TGTGCCAGCTCACTTAGGGCTGAGCAGTTCTTC
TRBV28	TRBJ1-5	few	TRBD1	CASSSGTGLGQPQHF	TGTGCCAGCAGTTCCGGGACAGGGCTAGGACAGCCCCAGCATTTT
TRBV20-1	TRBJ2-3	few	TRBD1	CSANRIQGAGTDTQYF	TGCAGTGCCAATAGAATACAGGGGGCAGGCACAGATACGCAGTATTTT
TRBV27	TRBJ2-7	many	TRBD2	CASRRLPTSGSIHEQYF	TGTGCCAGCAGGCGACTCCCTACTAGCGGGAGTATCCACGAGCAGTACTTC
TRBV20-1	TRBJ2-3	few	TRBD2	CSARVPLAGLTDTQYF	TGCAGTGCTAGGGTCCCACTAGCGGGGCTCACAGATACGCAGTATTTT
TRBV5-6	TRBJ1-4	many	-	CASSLGRRATNEKLFF	TGTGCCAGCAGCTTGGGACGGCGTGCAACTAATGAAAAACTGTTTTTT
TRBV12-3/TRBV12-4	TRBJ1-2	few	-	CASSWMGTYYGYTF	TGTGCCAGCAGCTGGATGGGGACTTACTATGGCTACACCTTC
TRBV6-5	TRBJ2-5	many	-	CASSYSIRGGETQYF	TGTGCCAGCAGTTACTCGATCCGAGGGGGAGAGACCCAGTACTTC
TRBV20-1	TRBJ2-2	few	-	CSARLRGRLPGELFF	TGCAGTGCTAGACTACGGGGGCGTCTTCCCGGGGAGCTGTTTTTT
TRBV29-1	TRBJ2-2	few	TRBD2	CSVTSGRAWELFF	TGCAGCGTTACTAGCGGCCGGGCTTGGGAGCTGTTTTTT
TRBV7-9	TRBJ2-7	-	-	CASSPHANEQYF	TGTGCCAGCAGCCCTCACGCGAACGAGCAGTACTTC
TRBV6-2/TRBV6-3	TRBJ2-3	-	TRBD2	CASSLWTSSVDTQYF	TGTGCCAGCAGCCTATGGACTAGTTCAGTAGATACGCAGTATTTT
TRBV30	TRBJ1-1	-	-	CAWRLGTNTEAFF	TGTGCCTGGAGACTAGGGACGAACACTGAAGCTTTCTTT
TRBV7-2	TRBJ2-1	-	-	CASSLRARNEQFF	TGTGCCAGCAGCTTACGAGCACGCAATGAGCAGTTCTTC